A selection of T cell receptor beta chains follows, all from one sample in a study of blood T cells in healthy people across ages. TCRdb recomputed calls from the 5' RACE reads with MiXCR, one row per CDR3 protein. Found here are just over 1 million distinct CDR3 sequences, under 55% of them singletons; the top ten hold approximately 17%. Sequenced input: blood. Source of these receptors: a woman aged 55 to 70 in good health. Both conserved end residues are part of each CDR3.

cdr3_length | j_call | v_call | cdr3_aa
16 | NA | TRBV10-3 | CAIRGLRDSSYNEQYF
13 | TRBJ2-3 | TRBV3-1 | CASSQDSPDTQYF
13 | TRBJ2-7 | TRBV5-1 | CASSREGTYEQYF
16 | TRBJ2-1 | TRBV27 | CASSLEVATIANEQFF
12 | TRBJ2-4 | TRBV20-1 | CSASPSVNIQYF
15 | TRBJ1-2 | TRBV7-9 | CASSFGQGTNYGYTF
15 | TRBJ2-7 | TRBV6-5 | CASSYAGGRGGEQYF
15 | TRBJ2-7 | TRBV7-9 | CASSHSRAPPYEQYF
15 | TRBJ2-5 | TRBV18 | CASSPPNSGGETQYF
16 | TRBJ2-3 | TRBV9 | CASSVSGTSSSDTQYF
14 | NA | TRBV3-1 | CASSPGLAFSEQYF
17 | TRBJ2-1 | TRBV7-3 | CASSVRTTGVGNNEQFF
16 | TRBJ2-7 | TRBV5-1 | CASSLEAGGSPYEQYF
14 | TRBJ2-5 | TRBV29-1 | CSVQRTGYQETQYF
17 | TRBJ2-3 | TRBV20-1 | CSARSSRTSGPTDTQYF
17 | TRBJ2-5 | TRBV15 | CATSRSLAGGPQETQYF
14 | TRBJ2-7 | TRBV2 | CASRAPDNSYEQYF
20 | TRBJ1-2 | TRBV5-1 | CASSAGLVLQALVSNYGYTF
17 | TRBJ2-3 | TRBV20-1 | CSAINWVSGRAGDTQYF
14 | TRBJ1-4 | TRBV7-9 | CASSLPTHGEKLFF
17 | TRBJ2-5 | TRBV6-5 | CASSYSLFGGTNNEQYF
11 | TRBJ2-7 | TRBV2 | CASSEISEQYF
16 | TRBJ2-3 | TRBV12-3/TRBV12-4 | CASSQLAGDSTDTQYF
16 | TRBJ2-1 | TRBV5-1 | CASSPVAGGPVNEQFF
14 | TRBJ1-2 | TRBV25-1 | CASSDVWDRDSYTF
15 | TRBJ2-6 | TRBV2 | CASSEAVSGANVLTF
18 | TRBJ2-7 | TRBV21-1 | CASRSAPGLAGVSYEQYF
15 | TRBJ2-7 | TRBV29-1 | CSVEVQDRGKGEQYF
15 | TRBJ2-5 | TRBV7-9 | CASSPPRRAGETQYF
16 | TRBJ2-1 | TRBV5-1 | CASSGRTSGSYNEQFF
15 | TRBJ2-1 | TRBV10-3 | CAISETPGLPDEQFF
15 | TRBJ2-3 | TRBV28 | CATSSGEARRDTQYF
13 | TRBJ1-1 | TRBV6-5 | CASSSLTGRVAFF
16 | NA | TRBV20-1 | CSARASSSGGKNIQYF
16 | TRBJ2-1 | TRBV7-2 | CASSLALLMRANEQFF
17 | TRBJ1-2 | TRBV21-1 | CTSSKALAGALNCGYTF
12 | TRBJ2-7 | TRBV28 | CASSPSGGGQYF
17 | TRBJ2-1 | TRBV15 | CATSRDGSLAGSGEQFF
16 | TRBJ2-5 | TRBV15 | CATSRETMTRGETQYF
15 | TRBJ2-5 | TRBV27 | CASSLLAGGGETQYF
15 | TRBJ2-1 | TRBV27 | CATRTIAGGNNEQFF
16 | TRBJ2-4 | TRBV11-2 | CASSFQAGGIENIQYF
14 | TRBJ2-1 | TRBV27 | CASKGVGGGSEQFF
12 | NA | TRBV15 | CATSRPGYEQYF
12 | TRBJ2-1 | TRBV5-6 | CASSLLKNEQFF
12 | TRBJ2-1 | TRBV12-3/TRBV12-4 | CASTGPYNEQFF
17 | TRBJ2-7 | TRBV30 | CAQGGLAGVRLRYEQYF
12 | TRBJ2-1 | TRBV10-3 | CAISAGGCEQFF
13 | TRBJ1-2 | TRBV6-5 | CASSYERASGYTF